A single sample gave rise to the 19 T cell receptor beta chains below, sequenced in a study of OX40 agonist ivuxolimab in advanced cancers. Sequenced by immunoSEQ multiplex PCR; TCRdb stores in-frame clones only, minus some. The sample shows 73,000 or so clones, around 84% of them seen only once. The material was CD4+ or CD8+ T cells sorted from blood, obtained in a trial of the OX40 agonist ivuxolimab. The origin of the receptors is an adult with an advanced solid tumor such as melanoma, head and neck, liver or kidney cancer.

J is TRBJ2-5 and V is TRBV5-4, with TRBD2 matching 12 bases. V lost 0 bases and J lost 5; bases outside the gene matches: 5. Per germline, CDR1 SGHNT and CDR2 YYREEE (reference sequence). The CDR3 runs 16 residues. As DNA, the CDR3 is TGTGCCAGCAGCTTGGCTAGCGGGGGGGCTCAGGAGACCCAGTACTTC. The encoded protein is CASSLASGGAQETQYF.

V usage is TRBV19 and J usage is TRBJ2-1, with TRBD1 as a possible D gene (7 bases). Germline V lookup: CDR1 LNHDA, CDR2 SQIVND (reference sequence). V was cut by 3 bases and J by 3 bases, with 18 bases left in between. The CDR3 spans 17 residues. CDR3 region: CASSIRDSGFLYNEQFF. In nucleotides, the CDR3 is TGTGCCAGTAGTATTCGGGACAGCGGGTTCCTCTACAATGAGCAGTTCTTC.

J is TRBJ1-3 and V is TRBV7-9, with TRBD1 matching 7 bases. The CDR3 extends over 14 amino acids. Germline V gene lookup returns CDR1 SEHNR and CDR2 FQNEAQ (reference sequence). V dropped 2 bases and J dropped 4; count of bases not matched to a gene: 2. CDR3 in amino acids: CASSLKGAGNTIYF. CDR3 nucleotide sequence: TGTGCCAGCAGCTTAAAGGGGGCGGGAAACACCATATATTTT.

In this sample, this clone turned up a few times. The V gene is TRBV30, the J gene TRBJ1-1, with TRBD1 as a possible D gene (6 bases). The CDR3 is made up of 13 amino acids. V was trimmed by 8 bases and J by 3 bases, leaving 16 bases between them. The germline gives CDR1 GTSNPN, CDR2 SVGIG (reference sequence). The CDR3 region has the DNA TGTGCCGGATACGGACAGACAGACACTGAAGCTTTCTTT. Protein: CAGYGQTDTEAFF.

The CDR3 here is CASSQGSYYEQYF. The CDR3 DNA is TGTGCCAGCTCACAGGGGTCTTACTACGAGCAGTACTTC. This chain links TRBV18 with TRBJ2-7; a weak D match, TRBD1 (5 bases). CDR1 and CDR2 (germline): KGHSH, LQKENI. Trimming removed 4 bases from V and 3 bases from J, with 10 bases in between. There are 13 residues in the CDR3.

This clone was seen only a few times. The gene calls are TRBV4-3 and TRBJ2-1; D unclear. V lost 1 base and J 7 bases, leaving 20 bases between the germline ends. Germline values: CDR1 LGHNA, CDR2 YSLEER. The CDR3 is 17 amino acids. CDR3 in DNA: TGCGCCAGCAGCCAAGCCTCCGGGTCCTCCTACGGGAATGAGCAGTTCTTC. Its protein is CASSQASGSSYGNEQFF.

The CDR3 DNA follows: TGTGCCAGCAGCTTACCATGGACGTCAGGCTATAACGAGCAGTACTTC. This codes for CASSLPWTSGYNEQYF. The chain uses TRBV5-4 and TRBJ2-7; D ambiguous. Trimming stripped 2 bases from V and 5 bases from J, with 20 bases between. Looked up from germline, CDR1 is SGHNT and CDR2 is YYREEE (reference sequence). The CDR3 loop spans 16 amino acids.

This chain links TRBV28 with TRBJ1-1; a possible D gene is TRBD1 (6 bases). The CDR3 consists of 16 residues. V was pared by 4 bases and J by 2 bases, with 17 bases between. Germline V gives CDR1 MDHEN, CDR2 SYDVKM. For the CDR3, the DNA is TGTGCCAGCAGTTCCCCCCGGGGGGCGAGTAACACTGAAGCTTTCTTT. Amino acid sequence: CASSSPRGASNTEAFF. Drawing the rest from reference TRBV28 and TRBJ1-1, the complete variable domain is DVKVTQSSRYLVKRTGEKVFLECVQDMDHENMFWYRQDPGLGLRLIYFSYDVKMKEKGDIPEGYSVSREKKERFSLILESASTNQTSMYLCASSSPRGASNTEAFFGQGTRLTVV.

This clone was seen only a few times. The V gene is TRBV27, the J gene TRBJ2-7, with 10 bases aligning to TRBD2. V shed 4 bases, J shed 7 bases, and the junction held 13 bases outside the gene matches. CDR3 length: 16 residues. The germline gives CDR1 MNHEY, CDR2 SMNVEV (reference sequence). The DNA for the CDR3 is TGTGCCAGCAGTTCCAGGGGTAGCGGGAGGTCTAAGGAGCAGTACTTC. This translates into CASSSRGSGRSKEQYF.

V gene TRBV9 combines with J gene TRBJ2-7; 8 bases are a match to TRBD2. Germline assignment: CDR1 SGDLS and CDR2 YYNGEE. With V trimmed by 4 bases and J by 0 bases, 6 bases remained unmatched. This CDR3 has 15 amino acids. The CDR3 nucleotides read TGTGCCAGCAGCCGGGGGGGGACCGCCTCCTACGAGCAGTACTTC. Translation gives CASSRGGTASYEQYF.

This clone occurred a few times. The V and J genes are TRBV7-9 and TRBJ1-1; TRBD1 is a possible D gene (5 bases). Per the germline V gene, CDR1 is SEHNR and CDR2 is FQNEAQ (reference sequence). The CDR3 sequence is 11 residues long. V was cut by 3 bases and J by 11 bases, with 10 bases left in between. The CDR3 sequence: CASSLRRDAFF. CDR3 sequence (DNA): TGTGCCAGCAGCTTGAGAAGGGACGCTTTCTTT.

The chain carries TRBV9 and TRBJ1-3; D gene unclear. The V end lost 0 bases, the J end lost 2 bases, and 24 bases lay between the germline ends. The length of the CDR3 is 20 residues. The germline gives CDR1 SGDLS, CDR2 YYNGEE. The CDR3 loop is CASSVGWKGQTINTGNTIYF. In DNA, the CDR3 is TGTGCCAGCAGCGTAGGCTGGAAAGGGCAGACCATCAACACTGGAAACACCATATATTTT. The full variable domain, its missing parts supplied by reference TRBV9 and TRBJ1-3, is DSGVTQTPKHLITATGQRVTLRCSPRSGDLSVYWYQQSLDQGLQFLIQYYNGEERAKGNILERFSAQQFPDLHSELNLSSLELGDSALYFCASSVGWKGQTINTGNTIYFGEGSWLTVV.

The chain carries TRBV7-9 and TRBJ1-1, with D unclear. Germline values: CDR1 SEHNR, CDR2 FQNEAQ (reference sequence). Trimming pared 1 base from V and 7 bases from J, leaving 13 bases between. The CDR3 extends over 14 amino acids. CDR3 sequence (DNA): TGTGCCAGCAGCTTAGAATTGTGGGATAATGAAGCTTTCTTT. It specifies CASSLELWDNEAFF.

V and J are TRBV18 and TRBJ2-7; either TRBD1 or TRBD2 may fit D (5 bases each). The CDR3 is 14 residues long. Germline V gene lookup returns CDR1 KGHSH and CDR2 LQKENI. The V end was cut by 4 bases, the J end by 0 bases, with 10 bases between. The CDR3 loop is CASSRDGSSYEQYF. The CDR3 coding sequence is TGTGCCAGCTCACGGGACGGCAGCTCCTACGAGCAGTACTTC.

This CDR3 is CASSAPNTEAFF. CDR3 coding DNA: TGTGCCAGTTCGGCCCCGAACACTGAAGCTTTCTTT. The chain recombines TRBV19 with TRBJ1-1; D unclear. The V and J ends lost 8 bases and 1 base respectively, with 8 bases between them. In germline, CDR1 is LNHDA, CDR2 SQIVND (reference sequence). The CDR3 has 12 residues.

This chain uses TRBV4-2 with TRBJ2-3, with no clear D. Germline V gene data show CDR1 as LGHNA and CDR2 as YNFKEQ. This CDR3 contains 13 residues. Trimming took off 0 bases at V and 5 bases at J, with 6 bases between the two ends. The CDR3 nucleotides read TGTGCCAGCAGCCAAGATACCCGAGATACGCAGTATTTT. This encodes CASSQDTRDTQYF.

V and J are TRBV7-2 and TRBJ2-3; no clear D. V dropped 5 bases and J dropped 0 bases, with 6 bases sitting between them. Per the germline V gene, CDR1 is SGHTA and CDR2 is FQGNSA. The CDR3 covers 13 residues. Written as DNA, the CDR3 is TGTGCCAGCAGCCCACCTAGCACAGATACGCAGTATTTT. Translating it yields CASSPPSTDTQYF.

J is TRBJ2-3 and V is TRBV20-1; 7 positions agree with TRBD2. CDR1 is DFQATT and CDR2 is SNEGSKA in the germline V gene (reference sequence). This CDR3 is built from 11 residues. V shed 8 bases, J shed 1 base, and the junction held 0 bases outside the gene matches. The CDR3 sequence: CSSGGTDTQYF. The CDR3 DNA is TGCAGTAGCGGGGGCACAGATACGCAGTATTTT.

The rearrangement links TRBV18 to TRBJ2-5; D unresolved. V dropped 2 bases and J dropped 0 bases, with 13 bases sitting between them. The CDR3 length is 16 residues. The germline V gene encodes CDR1 KGHSH and CDR2 LQKENI. CDR3 protein: CASSPVQKTYQETQYF. The CDR3, as DNA: TGTGCCAGCTCACCAGTTCAGAAGACGTACCAAGAGACCCAGTACTTC.